In its sample, the clone carrying this TCR beta chain was seen a few times. The data were taken from a study of early T cells in non-severe SARS-CoV-2 infection. TCRdb ran MiXCR on the 5' RACE reads and lists one entry per CDR3 protein. Of 40,000 or so distinct CDR3 sequences in the sample, 4.5% to 7% were seen once. V was shortened by 5 bases and J by 0 bases, with 9 bases between the two germline ends. CDR3 length: 14 amino acids. Germline CDR1 SGHRS, CDR2 YFSETQ. This receptor was identified in an adult who was a healthcare worker with PCR-confirmed SARS-CoV-2 infection or an uninfected control (not recorded which). The chain has TRBV5-1 and TRBJ2-1; D may be TRBD2 (6 bases). The source material was whole blood, sampled at baseline. CDR3 residues: CASSASDSYNEQFF. Here the CDR3 DNA reads TGCGCCAGCAGTGCTAGCGACTCCTACAATGAGCAGTTCTTC.